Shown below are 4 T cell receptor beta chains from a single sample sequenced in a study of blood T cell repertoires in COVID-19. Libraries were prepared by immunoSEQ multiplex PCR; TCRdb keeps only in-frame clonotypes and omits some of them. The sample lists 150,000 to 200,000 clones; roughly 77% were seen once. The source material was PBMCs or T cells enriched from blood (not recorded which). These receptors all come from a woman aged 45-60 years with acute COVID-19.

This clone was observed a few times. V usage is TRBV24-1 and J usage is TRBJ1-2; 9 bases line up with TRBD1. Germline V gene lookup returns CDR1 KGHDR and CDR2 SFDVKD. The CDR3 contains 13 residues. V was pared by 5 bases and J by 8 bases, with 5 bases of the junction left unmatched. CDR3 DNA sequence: TGTGCCACCAGTGCCCGGACAGGGGTGGGCTACACCTTC. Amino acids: CATSARTGVGYTF.

The CDR3 loop reads CASSPGQGASQEQYV. The DNA for the CDR3 is TGTGCCAGCTCACCAGGACAGGGGGCGTCGCAGGAGCAGTACGTC. V is TRBV18 and J is TRBJ2-7, with 11 bases identical to TRBD1. The CDR3 contains 15 residues. CDR1 and CDR2 (germline): KGHSH, LQKENI. V was clipped by 2 bases and J by 7 bases; unmatched bases: 7.

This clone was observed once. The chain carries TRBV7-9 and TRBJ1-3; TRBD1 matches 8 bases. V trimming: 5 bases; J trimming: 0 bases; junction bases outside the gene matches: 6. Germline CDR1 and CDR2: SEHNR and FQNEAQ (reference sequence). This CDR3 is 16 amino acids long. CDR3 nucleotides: TGTGCCAGCAGCACTAGACAGGGGAGCTCTGGAAACACCATATATTTT. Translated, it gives CASSTRQGSSGNTIYF.

The CDR3 DNA is TGTGCCAGCGGGTTCGCTAGCGTCGCCGGGGAGCTGTTTTTT. It codes for CASGFASVAGELFF. The chain joins TRBV6-5 to TRBJ2-2, with D tentatively TRBD2 (6 bases). The V gene's germline CDR1 is MNHEY and CDR2 SVGAGI. Trimming cost V 8 bases and J 6 bases, with 16 bases left between them. The CDR3 sequence is 14 residues long.